The 29 T cell receptor beta chains presented below share a single source sample, sequenced in a study of T cell responses to AZD1222 COVID-19 vaccine. The repertoire was sequenced with immunoSEQ multiplex PCR; TCRdb's copy has only in-frame clones and lacks some. The sample lists 85,000 to 130,000 clones; less than 95% were seen once. The sample was peripheral blood, taken 28 days after the second AZD1222 dose. Receptor source: an adult who received the AZD1222 COVID-19 vaccine.

The CDR3 loop reads CASSPRQGPGEKLFF. Here the CDR3 DNA reads TGTGCCAGCAGTCCTAGACAGGGACCGGGCGAAAAACTGTTTTTT. The chain recombines TRBV27 with TRBJ1-4; 7 positions agree with TRBD1. The germline V gene encodes CDR1 MNHEY and CDR2 SMNVEV (reference sequence). The trim removed 5 bases at V and 8 bases at J, leaving 11 bases unmatched. CDR3 length: 15 residues.

The chain recombines TRBV5-1 with TRBJ1-1, with D uncertain. Trimming removed 4 bases from V and 4 bases from J, with 11 bases in between. Germline CDR1 SGHRS, CDR2 YFSETQ. The CDR3 extends over 13 amino acids. The CDR3 spells CASSRPEGTEAFF. The CDR3 DNA follows: TGCGCCAGCAGCCGACCCGAGGGCACTGAAGCTTTCTTT.

This chain joins TRBV20-1 and TRBJ1-2; D is ambiguous. Germline CDR1 and CDR2: DFQATT and SNEGSKA (reference sequence). With 3 bases removed from V and 5 bases from J, the gap between germline ends came to 7 bases. This CDR3 region has 11 residues. The CDR3 DNA sequence: TGCAGTGCTAGCCGGGATTATGGCTACACCTTC. Protein product: CSASRDYGYTF.

The V call is TRBV7-2, the J call TRBJ1-1; D call uncertain. Trimming cost V 0 bases and J 1 base, with 9 bases left between them. This CDR3 is 15 amino acids long. From germline, CDR1 is SGHTA and CDR2 FQGNSA. This CDR3 is CASSLAIRENTEAFF. DNA of the CDR3: TGTGCCAGCAGCTTAGCTATACGGGAGAACACTGAAGCTTTCTTT. Based on the CDR3 plus reference TRBV7-2 and TRBJ1-1, the full variable domain is GAGVSQSPSNKVTEKGKDVELRCDPISGHTALYWYRQSLGQGLEFLIYFQGNSAPDKSGLPSDRFSAERTGGSVSTLTIQRTQQEDSAVYLCASSLAIRENTEAFFGQGTRLTVV.

The rearrangement uses TRBV7-2 and TRBJ2-5, with 12 bases aligning to TRBD2. The CDR3 is 16 amino acids. From germline, CDR1 is SGHTA and CDR2 FQGNSA. The V gene end was trimmed by 4 bases and the J gene end by 10 bases; junction bases not matched to a gene: 13. The CDR3 loop reads CASSSSLAGGVLSQYF. CDR3 coding DNA: TGTGCCAGCAGCTCCTCGCTAGCGGGGGGGGTGCTGAGCCAGTACTTC.

CDR3 nucleotides: TGCGCCAGCAGTCACCAGACAGGGGGGCCGGACACTGAAGCTTTCTTT. It codes for CASSHQTGGPDTEAFF. V gene TRBV4-3 combines with J gene TRBJ1-1; 9 nucleotides line up with TRBD1. Germline V gene lookup returns CDR1 LGHNA and CDR2 YSLEER. CDR3 length: 16 residues. The ends lost 6 bases at V and 3 bases at J; junction bases unmatched: 11.

The chain couples TRBV23-1 to TRBJ1-5; D is ambiguous. TRBV23-1 counts as an open reading frame of uncertain function. The length of the CDR3 is 15 residues. Trimming shortened V by 0 bases and J by 5 bases, and 11 bases separated the two germline ends. The CDR3 region is CASSQSVVGYQPQHF. CDR3 nucleotide sequence: TGCGCCAGCAGTCAATCGGTTGTAGGGTATCAGCCCCAGCATTTT.

The rearrangement joins TRBV27 to TRBJ2-2; D not resolved. V was shortened by 3 bases and J by 5 bases, with 10 bases between the two germline ends. Germline CDR1 reads MNHEY; CDR2 reads SMNVEV (reference sequence). The CDR3 consists of 14 residues. CDR3 nucleotides: TGTGCCAGCAGTTTCTACGAGGCGACCGGGGAGCTGTTTTTT. It codes for CASSFYEATGELFF.

The genes are TRBV2 and TRBJ2-7, with a weak D call TRBD2 (5 bases). The CDR3 covers 12 residues. With 7 bases removed from V and 5 bases from J, the gap between germline ends came to 12 bases. Germline loops: CDR1 SNHLY, CDR2 FYNNEI. CDR3: CASTHREHEQYF. CDR3 sequence (DNA): TGTGCCAGCACCCATCGGGAACACGAGCAGTACTTC.

The genes are TRBV7-8 and TRBJ1-5; no clear D gene. Trimming stripped 1 base from V and 5 bases from J, with 18 bases between. The CDR3 covers 17 residues. Germline assignment: CDR1 SGHVS and CDR2 FQNEAQ. The DNA of the CDR3 is TGTGCCAGCAGCTTAGGGTCGTCCGGACCCGGACATCAGCCCCAGCATTTT. The encoded protein is CASSLGSSGPGHQPQHF.

The V and J genes are TRBV5-1 and TRBJ1-5; D ambiguous. The CDR3 sequence is 14 residues long. Germline-derived CDR1 and CDR2 are SGHRS and YFSETQ. Trimming removed 0 bases from V and 4 bases from J, with 8 bases in between. CDR3 coding DNA: TGCGCCAGCAGCTTGGGCCAGCTTAATCAGCCCCAGCATTTT. Translating gives CASSLGQLNQPQHF.

The V and J genes are TRBV5-1 and TRBJ2-1, with 8 bases identical to TRBD2. This CDR3 comprises 15 residues. V lost 5 bases and J lost 2; bases outside the gene matches: 6. Germline CDR1 and CDR2: SGHRS and YFSETQ. CDR3 sequence reads: CASRMAGGTYNEQFF. Written as DNA, the CDR3 is TGCGCCAGCAGAATGGCGGGGGGCACCTACAATGAGCAGTTCTTC.

The table lists this clone with a count of one. J is TRBJ1-5 and V is TRBV6-5, with TRBD1 as a possible D gene (6 bases). In germline, CDR1 is MNHEY, CDR2 SVGAGI. V gave up 6 bases and J gave up 0 bases, with 12 bases separating them. The CDR3 is 15 amino acids. DNA of the CDR3: TGTGCCAGCAGACCGGGGGCTATTAGCAATCAGCCCCAGCATTTT. Amino acids: CASRPGAISNQPQHF.

This clone was recorded once. The rearrangement uses TRBV30 and TRBJ2-2; no firm D call. The CDR3 runs 12 residues. The V end lost 1 base, the J end lost 7 bases, and 7 bases lay between the germline ends. Germline lookup yields CDR1 GTSNPN and CDR2 SVGIG (reference sequence). CDR3 in DNA: TGTGCCTGGAGTGCGACAATCGGGGAGCTGTTTTTT. Translated: CAWSATIGELFF.

This chain links TRBV6-5 with TRBJ2-7; 8 bases are shared with TRBD1. CDR1 MNHEY and CDR2 SVGAGI come from the germline V gene. The CDR3 sequence is 14 residues long. With V trimmed by 4 bases and J by 3 bases, 5 bases remained unmatched. The CDR3 here is CASSSGGAGYEQYF. The CDR3 bases are TGTGCCAGCAGTTCAGGGGGCGCGGGCTACGAGCAGTACTTC.

The genes are TRBV11-2 and TRBJ2-5; 11 bases map to TRBD2. The CDR3 length is 15 residues. Germline CDR1 SGHAT, CDR2 FQNNGV. Unmatched junction bases numbered 14, after V lost 4 bases and J lost 13 bases. The DNA of the CDR3 is TGTGCCAGCAGCTCCGACCTAGCGGGGGGCCTGAATCGGTACTTC. Amino acid sequence: CASSSDLAGGLNRYF.

The V and J genes are TRBV7-2 and TRBJ2-1, with D possibly matching TRBD2 (5 bases). CDR3 size: 15 residues. CDR1 is SGHTA and CDR2 is FQGNSA in the germline V gene. Trimming stripped 1 base from V and 10 bases from J, with 17 bases between. CDR3 sequence (DNA): TGTGCCAGCAGCTTAGGGGAGATTAAAAATGCGGAGCAGTTCTTC. Encoded protein: CASSLGEIKNAEQFF.

This chain joins TRBV28 and TRBJ1-1, with 8 bases matching TRBD1. CDR1 and CDR2 (germline): MDHEN, SYDVKM. The CDR3 totals 17 residues. V shed 2 bases, J shed 1 base, and the junction held 9 bases outside the gene matches. CDR3 region: CASSLRPGGAENTEAFF. CDR3 nucleotides: TGTGCCAGCAGTTTAAGGCCAGGGGGCGCGGAGAACACTGAAGCTTTCTTT.

The chain uses TRBV7-9 and TRBJ1-4; 7 positions match TRBD1. J lost 8 bases, V lost 1 base, and 10 bases had no gene match. Germline V lookup: CDR1 SEHNR, CDR2 FQNEAQ (reference sequence). The CDR3 length is 16 residues. For the CDR3, the DNA is TGTGCCAGCAGCTTAGTACAGGGGAGAGGGTACGAAAAACTGTTTTTT. This gives the protein CASSLVQGRGYEKLFF. Complete variable domain (other parts from reference TRBV7-9 and TRBJ1-4): DTGVSQNPRHKITKRGQNVTFRCDPISEHNRLYWYRQTLGQGPEFLTYFQNEAQLEKSRLLSDRFSAERPKGSFSTLEIQRTEQGDSAMYLCASSLVQGRGYEKLFFGSGTQLSVL.

The chain employs TRBV4-1 and TRBJ1-5; TRBD1 matches 12 bases. The germline CDR1 and CDR2 sequences are MGHRA and YSYEKL. The CDR3 totals 16 residues. Trimming took 2 bases from V and 3 from J; bases not matched to a gene: 2. Here the CDR3 reads CASSQRDRGPNQPQHF. The CDR3 DNA reads as TGCGCCAGCAGCCAAAGGGACAGGGGGCCCAATCAGCCCCAGCATTTT.

CDR3 amino acids: CASSEALRAGAVTEAFF. DNA for the CDR3: TGTGCCAGCAGTGAAGCGCTTAGGGCAGGGGCGGTTACTGAAGCTTTCTTT. The chain recombines TRBV6-1 with TRBJ1-1, with D tentatively TRBD1 (6 bases). Germline V CDR1 and CDR2: MNHNS, SASEGT. V dropped 0 bases and J dropped 5 bases, with 19 bases sitting between them. CDR3 length: 17 residues.

This sequence joins TRBV5-1 and TRBJ1-1, with D tentatively TRBD1 (5 bases). V dropped 2 bases and J dropped 7 bases, with 15 bases sitting between them. Germline V gives CDR1 SGHRS, CDR2 YFSETQ. The CDR3 is made up of 14 amino acids. Here the CDR3 DNA reads TGCGCCAGCAGCTTAACGGGGGGAGGAATTGAAGCTTTCTTT. Translated: CASSLTGGGIEAFF.

The CDR3 protein is CAIRPGQLNTEAFF. CDR3 nucleotides: TGTGCCATCAGGCCCGGACAGCTGAACACTGAAGCTTTCTTT. The genes are TRBV10-3 and TRBJ1-1, with D tentatively TRBD1 (6 bases). The germline gives CDR1 ENHRY, CDR2 SYGVKD. This CDR3 is built from 14 residues. The V end lost 6 bases, the J end lost 0 bases, and 11 bases lay between the germline ends.

The rearrangement joins TRBV4-1 to TRBJ2-7; D unresolved. Germline V gene data show CDR1 as MGHRA and CDR2 as YSYEKL. The CDR3 is 16 amino acids. V was cut by 0 bases and J by 2 bases, with 14 bases left in between. CDR3 loop: CASSQDWTPAPYEQYF. The DNA for the CDR3 is TGCGCCAGCAGCCAAGATTGGACCCCTGCGCCCTACGAGCAGTACTTC.

V is TRBV6-5 and J is TRBJ2-7; possible D gene TRBD1, 6 bases. Trimming cost V 7 bases and J 1 base, with 11 bases left between them. The CDR3 sequence is 13 residues long. Germline assignment: CDR1 MNHEY and CDR2 SVGAGI. The CDR3 coding sequence is TGTGCCAGCATGGACAGAGAGTCCTACGAGCAGTACTTC. This translates into CASMDRESYEQYF.

The rearrangement joins TRBV5-1 to TRBJ2-7, with a possible D match to TRBD2 (6 bases). CDR1 and CDR2 from the germline V gene are SGHRS and YFSETQ. This CDR3 contains 13 residues. Trimming removed 7 bases from V and 2 bases from J, with 13 bases in between. The chain's CDR3 is CASHRDSTYEQYF. The CDR3 region has the DNA TGCGCCAGCCACCGGGACTCAACCTACGAGCAGTACTTC.

The J gene is TRBJ1-2, the V gene TRBV7-9; D unresolved. Trimming pared 5 bases from V and 8 bases from J, leaving 15 bases between. Germline CDR1 reads SEHNR; CDR2 reads FQNEAQ (reference sequence). The CDR3 has 13 amino acids. The CDR3, as DNA: TGTGCCAGCAGCGTCCCGGGTCTATGGGGCTACACCTTC. It is translated as CASSVPGLWGYTF.

This chain joins TRBV28 and TRBJ1-1; D is unclear. Germline V gene lookup returns CDR1 MDHEN and CDR2 SYDVKM. V was pared by 6 bases and J by 4 bases, with 15 bases between. The CDR3 spans 14 residues. CDR3 in amino acids: CASRLLAPPTEAFF. DNA of the CDR3: TGTGCCAGCAGACTACTCGCTCCCCCCACTGAAGCTTTCTTT.

The V gene is TRBV10-1, the J gene TRBJ1-2; D possibly corresponds to TRBD1 (5 bases). CDR1 is WNHNN and CDR2 is SYGVQD in the germline V gene (reference sequence). CDR3 length equals 15 residues. Trimming took 1 base from V and 4 from J, leaving 13 bases between them. The CDR3, as DNA: TGCGCCAGCAGTGAGTTGGCAGGGAGAACCTATGGCTACACCTTC. Its translation: CASSELAGRTYGYTF.